This TCR beta chain comes out of a study of shared clonotypes between healthy human individuals. Findings and limits, study-wide: When naive CD4 clonotypes were compared across a few donors, about 4.9% were shared.

Trimming took 6 bases from V and 0 from J, leaving 12 bases between them. CDR3 length: 15 residues. Looked up from germline, CDR1 is MDHEN and CDR2 is SYDVKM. Of note for this clone: What it binds is unknown.

This table comes from immunoSEQ multiplex PCR, and its TCRdb copy is limited to in-frame clones, with some not included. The sample lists about 1,500,000 clones, roughly 97% seen once, with more than 0.9% in the top ten. Sample: naive CD4+ T cells sorted from blood. The sample's subset: CD45RA+ positively selected. This TCR derives from a man aged 30 to 45 in good health. The rearrangement uses TRBV28 and TRBJ2-1; D is perhaps TRBD2 (6 bases). CDR3 region: CASRRIGGSYNEQFF. The CDR3 nucleotides are TGTGCCAGCAGACGGATCGGGGGCTCCTACAATGAGCAGTTCTTC.